This T cell receptor beta chain was sequenced in a study of tumor and adjacent non-tumor tissue in lung cancer. The library came from three nested PCR rounds adapted from ARM-PCR protocols. TCRdb processed the multiplex PCR reads anew with MiXCR; each CDR3 protein has one entry. The table shows fewer than 85,000 distinct CDR3 sequences, with roughly 72% occurring only once. Findings of the study overall: Normal lung showed higher cumulative top 100 clone frequency than tumor.

Germline loops: CDR1 SGHAT, CDR2 FQDESV (reference sequence). The CDR3 is 14 amino acids. RNA was extracted from bulk tissue without any cell sorting. In regard to this clonotype: Its antigen is still unknown. One junction end does not reproduce the germline sequence, and a read error may be involved.

The TCR originated in a man between 60 and 75 years old with non-small cell lung cancer. Sequencing was performed on lung tumor tissue. This sequence joins TRBV11-1 and TRBJ1-1; D is perhaps TRBD1 (5 bases). CDR3 in amino acids: CAGSSDKHDTEAFF. In DNA form, the CDR3 reads TGTGCCGGCAGCTCGGACAAGCACGACACTGAAGCTTTCTTT.